This T cell receptor beta chain was profiled in a study of cytomegalovirus exposure and HLA in healthy donors. Notes on the study in general: Cytomegalovirus status was reportedly diagnosed by the classifier with high specificity and sensitivity.

The CDR3 is 16 amino acids. Trimming cost V 5 bases and J 2 bases; bases outside gene matches: 8. Germline V CDR1 and CDR2: SEHNR, FQNEAQ (reference sequence). This PCR relied on a set of 60 Vbeta primers and 13 Jbeta primers. This table comes from immunoSEQ multiplex PCR, and its TCRdb copy is limited to in-frame clones, with some not included. The repertoire shows roughly 57,000 clones; the top ten hold about 12%. Remarks on this clone: What it recognizes is unknown.

The V and J genes are TRBV7-9 and TRBJ2-3; 9 bases agree with TRBD2. This clonotype was sampled from a young woman in good health and CMV-seropositive. The sequenced sample was PBMCs. As DNA, the CDR3 is TGTGCCAGCAGCCTCGGTCTAGCGGGATCCACAGATACGCAGTATTTT. This codes for CASSLGLAGSTDTQYF.